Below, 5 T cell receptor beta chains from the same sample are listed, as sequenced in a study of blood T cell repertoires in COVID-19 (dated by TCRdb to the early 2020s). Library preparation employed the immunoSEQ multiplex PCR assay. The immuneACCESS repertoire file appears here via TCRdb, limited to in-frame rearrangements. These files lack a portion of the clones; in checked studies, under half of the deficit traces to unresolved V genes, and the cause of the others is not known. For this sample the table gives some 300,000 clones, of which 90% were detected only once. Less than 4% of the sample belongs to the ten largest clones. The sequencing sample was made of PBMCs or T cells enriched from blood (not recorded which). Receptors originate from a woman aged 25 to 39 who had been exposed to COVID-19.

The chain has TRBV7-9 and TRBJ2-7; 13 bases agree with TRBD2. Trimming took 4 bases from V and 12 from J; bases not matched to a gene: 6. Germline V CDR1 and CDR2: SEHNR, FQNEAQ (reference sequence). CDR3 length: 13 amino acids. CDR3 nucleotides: TGTGCCAGCAGCTCCGGACTAGCGGGGGCCCCGTACTTC. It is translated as CASSSGLAGAPYF.

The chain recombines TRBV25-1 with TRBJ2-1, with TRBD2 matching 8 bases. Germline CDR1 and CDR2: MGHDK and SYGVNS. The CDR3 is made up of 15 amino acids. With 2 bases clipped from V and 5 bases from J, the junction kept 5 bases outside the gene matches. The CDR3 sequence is CASSELTSENNEQFF. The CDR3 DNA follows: TGTGCCAGCAGTGAACTGACTAGCGAAAACAATGAGCAGTTCTTC.

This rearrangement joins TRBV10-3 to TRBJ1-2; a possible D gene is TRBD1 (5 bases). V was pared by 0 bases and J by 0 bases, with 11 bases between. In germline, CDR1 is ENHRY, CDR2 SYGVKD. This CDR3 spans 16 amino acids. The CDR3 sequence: CAISESKQASNYGYTF. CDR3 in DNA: TGTGCCATCAGTGAGTCGAAACAGGCTTCTAACTATGGCTACACCTTC.

CDR3 coding DNA: TGCGCCAGCAGCTTGGGGACAGGGAATGAAAAACTGTTTTTT. It codes for CASSLGTGNEKLFF. The V gene is TRBV5-1, the J gene TRBJ1-4; TRBD1 aligns across 8 bases. Germline V gene data show CDR1 as SGHRS and CDR2 as YFSETQ. After removal of 0 bases from V and 5 bases from J, the junction contained 0 bases not matched to a gene. The CDR3 length is 14 residues.

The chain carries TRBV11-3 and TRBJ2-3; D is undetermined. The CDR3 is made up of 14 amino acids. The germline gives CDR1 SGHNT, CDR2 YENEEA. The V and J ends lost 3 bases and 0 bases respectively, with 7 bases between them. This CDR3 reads CASSFIASTDTQYF. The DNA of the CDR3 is TGTGCCAGCAGCTTCATAGCTAGCACAGATACGCAGTATTTT. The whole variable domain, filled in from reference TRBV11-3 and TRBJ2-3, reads EAGVVQSPRYKIIEKKQPVAFWCNPISGHNTLYWYLQNLGQGPELLIRYENEEAVDDSQLPKDRFSAERLKGVDSTLKIQPAELGDSAVYLCASSFIASTDTQYFGPGTRLTVL.